This T cell receptor (beta chain) originates from a study of blood T cell repertoires in COVID-19. Germline-derived CDR1 and CDR2 are MGHRA and YSYEKL. J gave up 5 bases and V 1 base, and 4 bases lay outside the gene matches. The CDR3 totals 15 residues. TCRdb's table, derived via immunoSEQ multiplex PCR, lists solely in-frame clones and lacks some. Of 210,000 or so clones in the sample, more than 80% were seen once. The receptor was derived from an elderly woman with COVID-19, enrolled during active disease. Input material: peripheral blood. The chain employs TRBV4-1 and TRBJ2-5; TRBD1 agrees at 10 bases. The CDR3 loop reads CASSQGDRGWETQYF. For the CDR3, the DNA is TGCGCCAGCAGCCAAGGGGACAGGGGCTGGGAGACCCAGTACTTC.